Sequencing of this T cell receptor (beta chain) was carried out in a study of T-cell memory formation after mild COVID-19. Study at large: The TCR clusters were mostly specific to one donor.

CDR3 size: 17 residues. The germline V gene encodes CDR1 KGHDR and CDR2 SFDVKD. Trimming cost V 4 bases and J 0 bases, with 15 bases left between them. This clonotype showed up just a few times. Via MiXCR, TCRdb re-called the 5' RACE reads, giving one row per CDR3 protein. Among about 250,000 distinct CDR3 sequences listed, roughly 15% were seen once. The chain uses TRBV24-1 and TRBJ2-1, with D perhaps TRBD1 (5 bases). The material sequenced was PBMCs or a T cell subset sorted from them (not recorded which). The TCR originated in an adult woman who had mild COVID-19 (a few samples of this study predate the infection). Cell type and time point are not known. The chain's CDR3 is CATSDHLRGSSYNEQFF. The CDR3 nucleotides are TGTGCCACCAGTGACCACCTAAGGGGAAGCTCCTACAATGAGCAGTTCTTC.